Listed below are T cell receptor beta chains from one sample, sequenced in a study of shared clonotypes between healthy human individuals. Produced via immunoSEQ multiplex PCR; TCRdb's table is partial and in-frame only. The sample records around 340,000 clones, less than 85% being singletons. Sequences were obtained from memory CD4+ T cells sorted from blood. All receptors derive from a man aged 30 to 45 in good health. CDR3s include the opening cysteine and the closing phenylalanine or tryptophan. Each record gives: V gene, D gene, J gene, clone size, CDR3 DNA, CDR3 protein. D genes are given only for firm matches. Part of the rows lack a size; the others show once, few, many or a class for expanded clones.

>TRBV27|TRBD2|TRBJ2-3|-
TGTGCCAGCAGTTTTCTAGCGGGCCGCACAGATACGCAGTATTTT
CASSFLAGRTDTQYF
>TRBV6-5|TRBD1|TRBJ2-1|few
TGTGCCAGCAGTTACATTACCGGGACAGGGGCCAATGAGCAGTTCTTC
CASSYITGTGANEQFF
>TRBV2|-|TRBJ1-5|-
TGTGCCATTCAAAGGGGTAGCAATCAGCCCCAGCATTTT
CAIQRGSNQPQHF
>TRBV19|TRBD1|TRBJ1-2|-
TGTGCCACCACCGGACAGGCGATCTATGGCTACACCTTC
CATTGQAIYGYTF
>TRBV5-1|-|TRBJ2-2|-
TGCGCCAGCAGCTTGGATCCGAACACCGGGGAGCTGTTTTTT
CASSLDPNTGELFF
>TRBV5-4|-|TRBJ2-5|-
TGTGCCAGCAGTTCTGGATCTTTTTTAGAGACCCAGTACTTC
CASSSGSFLETQYF
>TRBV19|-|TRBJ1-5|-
TGTGCCAGTAGTATAGATCGGGTGACAGCTTACGGTAATCAGCCCCAGCATTTT
CASSIDRVTAYGNQPQHF
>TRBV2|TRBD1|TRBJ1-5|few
TGTGCCAGCAATCCCGGGACAGAGTATGAGCCCCAGCATTTT
CASNPGTEYEPQHF
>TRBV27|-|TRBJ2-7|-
TGTGCCACCGGGGTGGCAGGGAATTCCTACGAGCAGTACTTC
CATGVAGNSYEQYF
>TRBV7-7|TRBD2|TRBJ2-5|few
TGTGCCAGCAGCTTGAGGCTAGCGGGAGCGAACCAAGAGACCCAGTACTTC
CASSLRLAGANQETQYF
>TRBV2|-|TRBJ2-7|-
TGTGCCAGCACGTATACTTTCCTCTCCTACGAGCAGTACTTC
CASTYTFLSYEQYF
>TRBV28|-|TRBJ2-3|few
TGTGCCAGCAGTTTGCCCGGGGCGCTAGCGCAGTATTTT
CASSLPGALAQYF
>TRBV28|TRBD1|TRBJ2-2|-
TGTGCCAGCAGCCCACCCGGTGGGACAGGGTTGGGGAGGGAGCTGTTTTTT
CASSPPGGTGLGRELFF
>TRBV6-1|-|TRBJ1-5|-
TGTGCCAGCAGTGAAGGGACTAATCAGCCCCAGCATTTT
CASSEGTNQPQHF
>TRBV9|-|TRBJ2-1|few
TGTGCCAGCAGCGTTTCTCGCAATGAGCAGTTCTTC
CASSVSRNEQFF
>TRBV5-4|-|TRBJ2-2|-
TGTGCCAGCAGGGACAGTGGGGGAGCCGGGGAGCTGTTTTTT
CASRDSGGAGELFF
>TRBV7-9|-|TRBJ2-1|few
TGTGCCAGCAGCTTTATCCAGGGCCATGAGCAGTTCTTC
CASSFIQGHEQFF
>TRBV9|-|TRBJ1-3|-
TGTGCCAGCAGCGTAGGAGGTTACTCTGGAAACACCATATATTTT
CASSVGGYSGNTIYF
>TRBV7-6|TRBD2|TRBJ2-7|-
TGTGCCAGCAGCCCCCTAAGGGCGGGAGGCCTCGCCTACGAGCAGTACTTC
CASSPLRAGGLAYEQYF
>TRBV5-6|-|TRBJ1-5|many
TGTGCCAGCAGCTTCTGGCCCAATCAGCCCCAGCATTTT
CASSFWPNQPQHF
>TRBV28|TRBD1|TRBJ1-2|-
TGTGCCAGCACTGGGACAGGGGGAAGTAACTATGGCTACACCTTC
CASTGTGGSNYGYTF
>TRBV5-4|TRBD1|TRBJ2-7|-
TGTGCCAGCAGCTACAGGGGGCATCTAAGGAACGAGCAGTACTTC
CASSYRGHLRNEQYF
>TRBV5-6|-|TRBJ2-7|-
TGTGCCAGCAGCTTTTACGGCGAGCAGTACTTC
CASSFYGEQYF
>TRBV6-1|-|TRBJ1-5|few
TGTGCCAGCAAGGTCGGGGGTCATAGCAATCAGCCCCAGCATTTT
CASKVGGHSNQPQHF
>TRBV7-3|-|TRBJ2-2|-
TGTGCCAGCAGCTCTCAGCCGGGACAAGTCACCGGGGAGCTGTTTTTT
CASSSQPGQVTGELFF
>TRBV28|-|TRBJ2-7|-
TGTGCCAGCAGTTTATTGGGGCCTACCGCTTACGAGCAGTACTTC
CASSLLGPTAYEQYF
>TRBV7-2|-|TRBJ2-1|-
TGTGCCAGCAGCTTAGGAGGCGGGGACAATGAGCAGTTCTTC
CASSLGGGDNEQFF
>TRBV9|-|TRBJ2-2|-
TGTGCCAGCAGCGTAGCGGGCCTAAAGGGGACCGGGGAGCTGTTTTTT
CASSVAGLKGTGELFF
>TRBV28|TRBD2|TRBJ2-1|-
TGTGCCACCCTTGGGGGGGCCTACAATGAGCAGTTCTTC
CATLGGAYNEQFF
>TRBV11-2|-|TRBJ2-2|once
TGTGCCAGCAGCTCGACAGTGAACACCGGGGAGCTGTTTTTT
CASSSTVNTGELFF
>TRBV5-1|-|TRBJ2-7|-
TGCGCCAGCAGCTTGGAGCGAAGCTCCTACGAGCAGTACTTC
CASSLERSSYEQYF
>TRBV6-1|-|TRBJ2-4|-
TGTGCCAGCAGTCTAGGGATACCCCCCAAAAACATTCAGTACTTC
CASSLGIPPKNIQYF
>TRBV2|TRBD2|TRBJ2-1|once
TGTGCCAGCAGTGAAAGCGGGAGGGCCCCCCCCAATGAGCAGTTCTTC
CASSESGRAPPNEQFF
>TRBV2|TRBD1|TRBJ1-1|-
TGTGCCAGCAGTGAACGACAGGGGGGCACTGAAGCTTTCTTT
CASSERQGGTEAFF
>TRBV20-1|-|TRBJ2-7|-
TGCAGTGCTAGGGGGGGCTACGAGCAGTACTTC
CSARGGYEQYF
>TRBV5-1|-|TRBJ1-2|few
TGCGCCAGCAGCTTGGCCCGGGAGGTAGGGGGCTACACCTTC
CASSLAREVGGYTF
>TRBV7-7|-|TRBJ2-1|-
TGTGCCAGCAGCTCTACAGGAGGAGGCTCCTACAATGAGCAGTTCTTC
CASSSTGGGSYNEQFF
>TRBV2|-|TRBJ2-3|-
TGTGCCAGCATCCGGAGGGCCCCCTCTGAGGATACGCAGTATTTT
CASIRRAPSEDTQYF
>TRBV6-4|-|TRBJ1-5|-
TGTGCCAGCAGTGACGGCACACCAACAGGTTCGGGGGCGCCCCAGCATTTT
CASSDGTPTGSGAPQHF
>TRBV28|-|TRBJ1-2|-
TGTGCCAGCTGGGGTAACTATGGCTACACCTTC
CASWGNYGYTF
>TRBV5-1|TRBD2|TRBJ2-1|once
TGCGCCAGCAGCTTGGTGGGGACTAGCGGGAGGGATGAGCAGTTCTTC
CASSLVGTSGRDEQFF
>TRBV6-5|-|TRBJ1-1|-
TGTGCCAGCAAATTACAGCAGAACACTGAAGCTTTCTTT
CASKLQQNTEAFF
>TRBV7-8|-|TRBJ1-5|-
TGTGCCAGCAGCTTAACCAGGGGTAAGGATCAGCCCCAGCATTTT
CASSLTRGKDQPQHF
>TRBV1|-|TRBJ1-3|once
TGCACCAGCAGCCAAGGGACTTCGGACTCTGGAAACACCATATATTTT
CTSSQGTSDSGNTIYF
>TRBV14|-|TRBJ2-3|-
TGTGCCAGCAGCCAAGATTCCGATACGCAGTATTTT
CASSQDSDTQYF
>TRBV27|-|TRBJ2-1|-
TGTGCCAGCAGCTTACCGGCAGGGACCCACAATGAGCAGTTCTTC
CASSLPAGTHNEQFF